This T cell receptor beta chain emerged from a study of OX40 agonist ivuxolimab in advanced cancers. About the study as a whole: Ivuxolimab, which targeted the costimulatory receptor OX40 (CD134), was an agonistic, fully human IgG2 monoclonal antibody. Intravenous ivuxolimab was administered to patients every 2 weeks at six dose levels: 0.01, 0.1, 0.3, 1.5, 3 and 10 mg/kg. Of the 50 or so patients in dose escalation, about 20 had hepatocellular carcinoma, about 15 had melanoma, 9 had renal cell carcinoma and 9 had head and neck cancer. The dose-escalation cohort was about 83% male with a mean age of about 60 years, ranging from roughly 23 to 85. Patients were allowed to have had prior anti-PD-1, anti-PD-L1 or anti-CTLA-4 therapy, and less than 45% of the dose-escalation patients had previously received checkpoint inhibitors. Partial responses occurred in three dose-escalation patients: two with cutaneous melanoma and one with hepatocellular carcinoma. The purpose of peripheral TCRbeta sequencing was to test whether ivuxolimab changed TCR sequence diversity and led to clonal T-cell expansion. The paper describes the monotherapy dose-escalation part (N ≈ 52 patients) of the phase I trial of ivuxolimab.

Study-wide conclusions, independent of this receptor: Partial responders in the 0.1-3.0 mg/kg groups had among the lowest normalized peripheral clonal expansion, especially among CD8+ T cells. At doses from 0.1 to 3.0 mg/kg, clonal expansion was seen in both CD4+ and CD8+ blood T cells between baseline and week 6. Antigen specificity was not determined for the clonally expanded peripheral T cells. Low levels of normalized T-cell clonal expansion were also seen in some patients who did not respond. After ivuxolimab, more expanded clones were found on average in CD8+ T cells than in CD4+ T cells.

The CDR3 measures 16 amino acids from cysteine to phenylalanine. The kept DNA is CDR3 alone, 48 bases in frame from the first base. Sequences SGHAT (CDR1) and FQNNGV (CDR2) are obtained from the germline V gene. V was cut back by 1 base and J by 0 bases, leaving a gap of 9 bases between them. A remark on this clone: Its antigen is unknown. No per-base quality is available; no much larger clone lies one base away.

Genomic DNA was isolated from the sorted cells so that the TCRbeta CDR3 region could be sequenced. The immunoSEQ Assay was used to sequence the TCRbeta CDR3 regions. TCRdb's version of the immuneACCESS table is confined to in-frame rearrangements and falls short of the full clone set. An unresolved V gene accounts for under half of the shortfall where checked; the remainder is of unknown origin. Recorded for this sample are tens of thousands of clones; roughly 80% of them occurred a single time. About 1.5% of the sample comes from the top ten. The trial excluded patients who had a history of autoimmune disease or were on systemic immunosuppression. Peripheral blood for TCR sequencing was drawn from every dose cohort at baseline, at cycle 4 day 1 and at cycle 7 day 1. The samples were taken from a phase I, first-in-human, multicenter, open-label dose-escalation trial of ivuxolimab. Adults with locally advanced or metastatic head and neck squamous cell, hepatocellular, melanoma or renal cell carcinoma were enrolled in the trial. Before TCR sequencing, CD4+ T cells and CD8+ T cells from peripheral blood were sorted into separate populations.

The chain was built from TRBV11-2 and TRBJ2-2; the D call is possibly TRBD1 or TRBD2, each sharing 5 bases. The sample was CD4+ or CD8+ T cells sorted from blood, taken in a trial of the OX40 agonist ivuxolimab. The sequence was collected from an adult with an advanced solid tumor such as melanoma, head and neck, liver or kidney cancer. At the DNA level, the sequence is TGTGCCAGCAGCTTAGGGGACGGTACGAACACCGGGGAGCTGTTTTTT. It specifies CASSLGDGTNTGELFF.